The entry below describes one T cell receptor beta chain. Trimming pared 0 bases from V and 4 bases from J, leaving 12 bases between. CDR1 is SGHNT and CDR2 is YYREEE in the germline V gene (reference sequence). The CDR3 is made up of 15 amino acids. This entry comes from a study of CD8 T cells in Susac syndrome. Roughly 0.5 to 1 ug RNA was reverse transcribed with random hexamers. TCRdb reanalysed the immunoSEQ multiplex PCR reads using MiXCR and keeps one entry per CDR3 protein. Among some 76,000 distinct CDR3 sequences listed, about 91% were seen once. V and J are TRBV5-4 and TRBJ2-3; D is undetermined. The sequenced material came from CD8+ T cells from PBMCs. The sequence derives from a human donor with multiple sclerosis. The CDR3 is CASSLEDFSSDTQYF. In DNA, the CDR3 is TGTGCCAGCAGCTTGGAAGACTTCTCCTCAGATACGCAGTATTTT.